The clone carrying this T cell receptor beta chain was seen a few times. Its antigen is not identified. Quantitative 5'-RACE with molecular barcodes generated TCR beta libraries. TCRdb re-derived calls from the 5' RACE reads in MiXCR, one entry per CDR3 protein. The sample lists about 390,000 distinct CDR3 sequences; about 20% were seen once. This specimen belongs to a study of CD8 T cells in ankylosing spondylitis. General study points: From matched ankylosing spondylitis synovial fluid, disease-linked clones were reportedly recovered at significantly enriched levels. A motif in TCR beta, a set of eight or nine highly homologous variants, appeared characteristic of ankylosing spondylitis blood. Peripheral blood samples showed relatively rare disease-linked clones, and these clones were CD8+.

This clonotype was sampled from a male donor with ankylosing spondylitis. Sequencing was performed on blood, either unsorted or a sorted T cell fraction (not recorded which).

CDR3 amino acids: CASSGTGTDTQYF. In nucleotides, the CDR3 is TGTGCCAGCAGCGGCACCGGCACAGATACGCAGTATTTT. The chain carries TRBV9 and TRBJ2-3; D gene ambiguous. Trimming removed 3 bases at V and 1 base at J, with 6 bases between. The CDR3 has 13 residues. CDR1 is SGDLS and CDR2 is YYNGEE in the germline V gene.